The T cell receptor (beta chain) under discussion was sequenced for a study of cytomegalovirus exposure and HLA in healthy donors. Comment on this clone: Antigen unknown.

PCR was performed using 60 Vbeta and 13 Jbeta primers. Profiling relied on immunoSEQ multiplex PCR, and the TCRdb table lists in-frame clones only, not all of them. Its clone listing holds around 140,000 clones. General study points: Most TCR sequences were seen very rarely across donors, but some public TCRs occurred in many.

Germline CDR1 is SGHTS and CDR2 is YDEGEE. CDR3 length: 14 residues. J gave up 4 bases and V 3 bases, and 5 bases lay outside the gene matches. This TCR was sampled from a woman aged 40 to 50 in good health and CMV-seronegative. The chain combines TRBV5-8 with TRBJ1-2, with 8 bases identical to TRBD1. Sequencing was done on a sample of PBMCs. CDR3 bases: TGTGCCAGCAGCTCTCAGGGGGCTGGCTATGGCTACACCTTC. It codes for CASSSQGAGYGYTF.